This T cell receptor (beta chain) was sequenced in a study of shared clonotypes between healthy human individuals. Study information: The cohort comprised two women and a few men. Their ages spanned 18 to 49 years. General study findings and limits: Incompleteness in sorted-subset sequencing, despite large depth, was shown by rarefaction. Naive subsets typically showed greater estimated richness than memory subsets.

Between the trimmed V and J ends, which lost 3 bases and 4 bases, there was a span of 13 bases. The CDR3 runs to 14 residues. CDR1 and CDR2 from the germline V gene are ENHRY and SYGVKD. In the naive CD8 group, cells lacked CD45RO and were positively selected for CCR7, so terminally differentiated effector memory CD45RA+ cells were left out. In regard to this clone: Its matching antigen is unknown.

At a deep level, the assay was run. Measured with immunoSEQ multiplex PCR; TCRdb has only the in-frame clones, and not every one. The top ten hold over 0.1% of the sample, which has 600,000 or so clones, around 96% seen once. Sequencing input: naive CD8+ T cells sorted from blood. The sequence was obtained from a woman in her twenties or thirties in good health. The genes are TRBV10-3 and TRBJ2-7; weak D call: TRBD2 (5 bases). In DNA, the CDR3 is TGTGCCATCAGTGAAGCGTCGGGGAGTTACGAGCAGTACTTC. Amino acids: CAISEASGSYEQYF.